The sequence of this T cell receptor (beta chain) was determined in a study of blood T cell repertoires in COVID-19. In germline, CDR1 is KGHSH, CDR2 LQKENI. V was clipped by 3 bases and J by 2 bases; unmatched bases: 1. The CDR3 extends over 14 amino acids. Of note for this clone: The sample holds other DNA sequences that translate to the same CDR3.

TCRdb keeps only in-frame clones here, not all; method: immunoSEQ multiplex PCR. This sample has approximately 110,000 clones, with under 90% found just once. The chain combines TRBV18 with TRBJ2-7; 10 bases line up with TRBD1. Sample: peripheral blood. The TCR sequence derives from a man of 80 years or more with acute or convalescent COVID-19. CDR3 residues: CASSPGTGAYEQYF. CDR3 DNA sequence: TGTGCCAGCTCACCGGGGACAGGGGCCTACGAGCAGTACTTC.